This is a list of T cell receptor beta chains from one sample in a study of a mutant IDH1 vaccine in newly diagnosed glioma. No cognate antigen is known for these TCRs. The method was immunoSEQ multiplex PCR; TCRdb's version includes in-frame clones alone and lacks a portion of them. The table lists around 41,000 clones, around 79% of them singletons, with roughly 6.2% in the top ten. The sequencing used PBMCs, collected from a glioma patient whose treatment included an IDH1 peptide vaccine. These receptors all come from a woman aged 40 to 50 with glioma. Some clones in this sample may be carry-over from other donors' samples. Both conserved end residues are trimmed from each CDR3. Some rows have no size entry. The others give once, few or many, or a class for an expanded clone.

>TRBV6-6|TRBJ1-6|12|.
ASSQGLGDSPLH
>TRBV6-6|TRBJ2-2|9|few
ASRGTGELF
>TRBV9|TRBJ2-7|13|.
ASSVSPTSTYEQY
>TRBV27|TRBJ2-2|10|.
ASSFGSGELF
>TRBV16|TRBJ1-2|11|.
ASSQLVASGYT
>TRBV9|TRBJ1-1|14|few
ASSVGAGSMNTEAF
>TRBV15|TRBJ2-3|14|.
ATSSRDYLGTDTQY
>TRBV18|TRBJ2-5|13|.
ASSPFQGAEETQY
>TRBV11-2|TRBJ1-4|16|.
ASSQGASPYATNEKLF
>TRBV6-5|TRBJ2-2|9|.
ASSDTGELF